This T cell receptor beta chain was identified during a study of blood T cell repertoires in COVID-19 (TCRdb year 2020). Background for the entire study: Collaborator samples came from the United States, Italy and Spain and covered acute and convalescent phases of COVID-19. Sample metadata almost always included a de-identified subject ID, COVID-19 status, age in years and sex. The repertoires were released in a freely available public database meant as a resource for research on the immune response to SARS-CoV-2. The prospective study material was composed of cDNA or gDNA derived from T cells, B-cell-depleted T cells, or PBMCs. Deeply sampled blood TCRbeta repertoires from subjects exposed to, actively infected with, or recovered from COVID-19 were included in the dataset. HLA class I and class II types, where available, came from metadata supplied by the sample provider rather than from assay-based typing. Samples came from the ongoing ImmuneRACE study (first 160 participants) plus 1,254 subjects from 6 global collaborators.

Here is what the overall study found, with its caveats: How much clinical and demographic metadata was included differed by source and by participant, and the metadata was provided uncurated.

Regarding this clone: The antigen this receptor binds is unknown. The sample holds no much larger clone one base away, and base qualities are not on file.

From the cysteine up to the phenylalanine, the CDR3 has a length of 14 residues. The only DNA kept is the CDR3, 42 bases in frame from the first base. A distance of 11 bases separates the germline ends of V and J, which lose 6 bases and 1 base respectively. The germline V gene gives CDR1 as ENHRY and CDR2 as SYGVKD. TCRbeta CDR3 regions were amplified from genomic DNA using the immunoSEQ Assay, a bias-controlled multiplex PCR. From the authors' description of their analysis: The number of nucleated cells in each sample was estimated from the amplification of reference gene primers within the assay. Sequence reads were collapsed and filtered to measure the absolute abundance of every unique TCRbeta CDR3 rearrangement. For each sample, productive Simpson clonality was calculated as the square root of Simpson's diversity index across productive rearrangements. This immuneACCESS table, as held by TCRdb, lists in-frame sequences with V and J called but not all clones. Of the missing ones, under half trace to an unresolved V gene in checked studies; the others have no known cause. From that table come the V and J calls and clone size; the DNA was used to work out D and trimming. This sample is represented by some 240,000 clones; roughly four fifths of them were singletons. Clones ranked in the top ten supply roughly 4% of the sample.

Enrolling through a virtual design, the prospective study's participants ranged in age from roughly 18 to 100 years and lived across more than 20 United States geographic areas. Cohort assignment in the prospective study relied on participant-reported clinical history from a screening survey and a study questionnaire. In the prospective study, whole blood, serum and a nasopharyngeal or oropharyngeal swab were collected from each participant by mobile phlebotomists. Prospective study participants could optionally give additional blood draws and questionnaires over an approximately two-month period. Before DNA extraction, prospective study blood samples were shipped either frozen or at room temperature.

The chain couples TRBV10-3 to TRBJ2-3; TRBD1 is perhaps the D gene, given 5 matching bases. The sample comprised PBMCs or T cells enriched from blood (not recorded which). The sequence came from a man aged 30-40 years with acute COVID-19. The CDR3: CAISRETGTDTQYF. The nucleotide sequence reads as follows: TGTGCCATCAGCAGGGAAACGGGCACAGATACGCAGTATTTT.